This T cell receptor (beta chain) was obtained from a study of blood T cells in healthy people across ages. A remark on this clonotype: A much larger clone differs from this one at a single base, so this may be a read error.

Isolation recovered at least 7 million PBMCs from every sample. Primers used in a second PCR of roughly 6 to 12 cycles were a sample-barcoded 5' primer and a J-beta primer mix. TCRdb redid the calling of the 5' RACE reads with MiXCR, one entry per CDR3 protein. The sample lists 630,000 or so distinct CDR3 sequences, about 30% occurring once. The CDR3 is 14 amino acids. CDR1 and CDR2 (germline): LGHNA, YSLEER. Sequencing was carried out using blood. The TCR comes from an elderly woman in good health. V gene TRBV4-3 combines with J gene TRBJ2-3; possibly TRBD2 for D (6 bases). In DNA, the CDR3 is TGCGCCAGCTCGGAGGGCACGAGCACAGATACGCAGGATTTT. Amino acid sequence: CASSEGTSTDTQDF.